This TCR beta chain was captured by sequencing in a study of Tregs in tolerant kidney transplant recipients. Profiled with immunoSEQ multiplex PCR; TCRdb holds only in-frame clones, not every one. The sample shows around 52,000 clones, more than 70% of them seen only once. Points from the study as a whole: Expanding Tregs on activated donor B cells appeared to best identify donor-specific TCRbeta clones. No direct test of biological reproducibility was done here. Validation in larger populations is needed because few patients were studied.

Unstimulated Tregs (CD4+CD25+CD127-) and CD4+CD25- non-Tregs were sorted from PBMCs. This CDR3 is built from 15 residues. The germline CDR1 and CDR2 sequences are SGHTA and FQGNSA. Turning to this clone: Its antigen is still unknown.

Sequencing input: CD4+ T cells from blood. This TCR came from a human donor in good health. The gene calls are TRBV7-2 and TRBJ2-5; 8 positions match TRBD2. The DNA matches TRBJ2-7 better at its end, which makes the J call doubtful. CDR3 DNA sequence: TGTGCCAGCAGCTTAGCACCAGGGACTAGCTACGAGCAGTACTTC. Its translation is CASSLAPGTSYEQYF.